This TCR beta chain stems from a study of blood T cells in healthy people across ages. The study's findings and limits: It was not known whether donors were CMV positive (a possible confounder of expanded clonotype changes).

Then a second PCR, running roughly 7 to 11 cycles, was carried out with a sample-barcoded 5' primer and a J-beta primer mix. TCRdb redid the calling of the 5' RACE reads with MiXCR, one entry per CDR3 protein. Of hundreds of thousands of distinct CDR3 sequences listed, around 50% are singletons. A word on this clonotype: Its antigen is not known.

This CDR3 is built from 13 residues. Germline V lookup: CDR1 DFQATT, CDR2 SNEGSKA (reference sequence). Deletions cut 2 bases from V and 3 bases from J, with 11 bases between. The chain is built from TRBV20-1 and TRBJ2-7, with D unclear. Sequenced sample: blood. The source of this sequence is a woman of 80 years or more in good health. In DNA, the CDR3 is TGCAGTGCTAGACACTCGGCGGACTACGAGCAGTACTTC. Protein: CSARHSADYEQYF.